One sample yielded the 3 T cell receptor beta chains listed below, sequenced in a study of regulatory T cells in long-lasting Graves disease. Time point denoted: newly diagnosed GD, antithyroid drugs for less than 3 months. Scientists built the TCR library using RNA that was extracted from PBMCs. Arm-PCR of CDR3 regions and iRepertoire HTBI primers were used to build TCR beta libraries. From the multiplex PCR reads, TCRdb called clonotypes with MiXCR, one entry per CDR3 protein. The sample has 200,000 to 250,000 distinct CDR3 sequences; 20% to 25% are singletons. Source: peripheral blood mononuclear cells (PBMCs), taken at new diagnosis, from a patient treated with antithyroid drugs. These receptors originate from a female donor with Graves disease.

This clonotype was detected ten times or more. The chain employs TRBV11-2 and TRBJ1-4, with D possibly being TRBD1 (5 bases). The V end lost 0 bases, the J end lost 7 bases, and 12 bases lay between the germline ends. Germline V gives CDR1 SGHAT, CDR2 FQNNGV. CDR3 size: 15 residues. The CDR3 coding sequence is TGTGCCAGCAGCTTAGAGTGGCAGGGCCTTGAAAAACTGTTTTTT. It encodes CASSLEWQGLEKLFF.

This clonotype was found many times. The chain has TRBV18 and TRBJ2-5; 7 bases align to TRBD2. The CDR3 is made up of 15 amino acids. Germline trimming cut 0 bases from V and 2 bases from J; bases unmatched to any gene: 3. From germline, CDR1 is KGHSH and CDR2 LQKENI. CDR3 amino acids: CASSPPSSGQETQYF. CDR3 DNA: TGTGCCAGCTCACCACCGTCTAGCGGACAAGAGACCCAGTACTTC.

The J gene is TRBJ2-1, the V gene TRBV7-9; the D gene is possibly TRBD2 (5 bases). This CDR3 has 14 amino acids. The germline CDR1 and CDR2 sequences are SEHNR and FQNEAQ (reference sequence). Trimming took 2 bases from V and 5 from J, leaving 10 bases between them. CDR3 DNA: TGTGCCAGCAGCTTAAGGGTGGGAGACAATGAGCAGTTCTTC. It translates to CASSLRVGDNEQFF. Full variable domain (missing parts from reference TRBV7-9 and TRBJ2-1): DTGVSQNPRHKITKRGQNVTFRCDPISEHNRLYWYRQTLGQGPEFLTYFQNEAQLEKSRLLSDRFSAERPKGSFSTLEIQRTEQGDSAMYLCASSLRVGDNEQFFGPGTRLTVL.